The source of this TCR beta chain is a study of vaccination and CD4 T cells after COVID-19. CDR1 is SGHTS, CDR2 YDEGEE, per germline. The V and J ends lost 6 bases and 4 bases respectively, with 19 bases between them. CDR3 length: 15 amino acids. Cultured CD4+ T-cell DNA underwent Oncomine TCR Beta short-read sequencing. Genomic DNA from cultured CD4+ T cells was extracted. MiXCR, run by TCRdb on the PCR reads, gives a single entry per CDR3 protein. Altogether around 3,700 distinct CDR3 sequences are present, under 40% being singletons, with the ten largest covering roughly 30%. Treatment specified: roughly 10-day PBMC culture with coronavirus spike peptide pools or control peptides (ViraFEST assay). US Alpha, Beta and Delta variants postdated the positive PCR dates, which ran from March to December 2020. With about nine days of culture completed, CD4+ T cells were isolated by negative selection. This clonotype is judged large. Its antigen remains unidentified.

The chain couples TRBV5-8 to TRBJ1-2, with a possible D match to TRBD1 (6 bases). The receptor comes from a human donor who had recovered from COVID-19. Sequenced input: CD4+ T cells from blood, cultured in vitro. CDR3 in amino acids: CASTLRPGGLYGYTF. The DNA of the CDR3 is TGTGCCAGCACCCTCCGCCCCGGGGGGCTCTATGGCTACACCTTC.